A single sample gave rise to the 27 T cell receptor beta chains below, sequenced in a study of blood T cell repertoires in COVID-19 (dated by TCRdb to between 2020 and 2021). The method was the immunoSEQ multiplex PCR assay. In TCRdb, the immuneACCESS table is reduced to in-frame sequences with V and J assigned. These tables do not hold every clone; where another copy was compared, an unresolved V gene accounts for under half, and the others remain unexplained. The sample table holds around 50,000 clones, of which around 90% were seen once. Jointly, the top ten make up over 8.5% of the sample. The source material was peripheral blood. The receptors here all came from a man aged 50 to 60 with active COVID-19.

The chain joins TRBV4-1 to TRBJ2-6, with D possibly matching TRBD2 (6 bases). Germline lookup yields CDR1 MGHRA and CDR2 YSYEKL. V shed 1 base and J shed 0 bases, with 13 bases lying between them. The CDR3 is 18 amino acids. The CDR3 DNA is TGCGCCAGCAGCCAAGGAGGAGGGGACCTCTCTGGGGCCAACGTCCTGACTTTC. This sequence encodes CASSQGGGDLSGANVLTF.

The chain joins TRBV6-2 or TRBV6-3 to TRBJ2-5, with 8 bases lining up with TRBD1. The CDR3 covers 16 residues. Germline loops: CDR1 MNHEY, CDR2 SVGEGT. After removal of 4 bases from V and 0 bases from J, the junction contained 7 bases not matched to a gene. CDR3 bases: TGTGCCAGCAGTTTGGACAGGGCGGCGTACCAAGAGACCCAGTACTTC. Amino acid sequence: CASSLDRAAYQETQYF.

V gene TRBV4-3 combines with J gene TRBJ2-7; 11 nucleotides agree with TRBD2. V shed 1 base and J 3 bases; nucleotides not matched to a gene: 2. Per the germline V gene, CDR1 is LGHNA and CDR2 is YSLEER. This CDR3 region has 15 residues. Here the CDR3 DNA reads TGCGCCAGCAGCCAAGGGACTAGCGGGTACTACGAGCAGTACTTC. This sequence encodes CASSQGTSGYYEQYF.

V gene TRBV2 combines with J gene TRBJ1-2, with 9 nucleotides matching TRBD1. J gave up 4 bases and V 4 bases, and 7 bases lay outside the gene matches. Germline CDR1 and CDR2: SNHLY and FYNNEI. This CDR3 has 15 amino acids. The CDR3 reads CASSGQGGSFYGYTF. The CDR3 DNA is TGTGCCAGCAGTGGACAGGGGGGATCCTTCTATGGCTACACCTTC. Using reference TRBV2 and TRBJ1-2 for the parts outside the CDR3, the full variable domain is EPEVTQTPSHQVTQMGQEVILRCVPISNHLYFYWYRQILGQKVEFLVSFYNNEISEKSEIFDDQFSVERPDGSNFTLKIRSTKLEDSAMYFCASSGQGGSFYGYTFGSGTRLTVV.

V and J are TRBV5-1 and TRBJ2-5, with 9 nucleotides matching TRBD2. Germline trimming cut 0 bases from V and 5 bases from J; bases unmatched to any gene: 8. Germline-derived CDR1 and CDR2 are SGHRS and YFSETQ. This CDR3 contains 16 residues. The CDR3 region has the DNA TGCGCCAGCAGCTTGGGGTATAGAGGACTAGCGGAGACCCAGTACTTC. This encodes CASSLGYRGLAETQYF.

CDR3 region: CASSPSGDRGYEQYF. Here the CDR3 DNA reads TGTGCCAGCAGTCCAAGTGGGGACAGGGGCTACGAGCAGTACTTC. The rearrangement links TRBV28 to TRBJ2-7; TRBD1 aligns across 10 bases. Germline-derived CDR1 and CDR2 are MDHEN and SYDVKM. V was pared by 5 bases and J by 3 bases, with 7 bases of the junction left unmatched. The CDR3 is 15 residues long. The full variable domain, with the rest looked up from reference TRBV28 and TRBJ2-7, is DVKVTQSSRYLVKRTGEKVFLECVQDMDHENMFWYRQDPGLGLRLIYFSYDVKMKEKGDIPEGYSVSREKKERFSLILESASTNQTSMYLCASSPSGDRGYEQYFGPGTRLTVT.

The gene calls are TRBV6-5 and TRBJ2-5; 7 bases line up with TRBD2. Germline CDR1 is MNHEY and CDR2 is SVGAGI. V dropped 7 bases and J dropped 3; count of bases not matched to a gene: 8. The CDR3 extends over 14 amino acids. DNA for the CDR3: TGTGCCAGCACCTTGGGGGGGGGTGAAGAGACCCAGTACTTC. Protein: CASTLGGGEETQYF.

This chain joins TRBV27 and TRBJ1-1; no clear D. Germline V gene sequence: CDR1 MNHEY, CDR2 SMNVEV (reference sequence). This CDR3 has 13 residues. V lost 6 bases and J 1 base, leaving 9 bases between the germline ends. The CDR3 sequence: CASSLAWNTEAFF. The CDR3 coding sequence is TGTGCCAGCAGCCTGGCCTGGAACACTGAAGCTTTCTTT.

J is TRBJ2-3 and V is TRBV5-1; TRBD2 is a possible D gene (5 bases). This CDR3 is 14 amino acids long. Germline CDR1 SGHRS, CDR2 YFSETQ. Trimming pared 5 bases from V and 0 bases from J, leaving 10 bases between. The CDR3 nucleotides read TGCGCCAGCAGAAGGGCGGGCAGCACAGATACGCAGTATTTT. It specifies CASRRAGSTDTQYF.

J is TRBJ2-3 and V is TRBV11-3; a possible D gene is TRBD1 (5 bases). Per the germline V gene, CDR1 is SGHNT and CDR2 is YENEEA. The V and J ends lost 3 bases and 6 bases respectively, with 10 bases between them. The CDR3 contains 13 residues. In DNA form, the CDR3 reads TGTGCCAGCAGCTTCGGCAGGGTGGATACGCAGTATTTT. Encoded protein: CASSFGRVDTQYF.

J is TRBJ1-4 and V is TRBV30, with a tentative D call TRBD1 (6 bases). Between the trimmed V and J ends, which lost 1 base and 7 bases, there was a span of 13 bases. Germline V gives CDR1 GTSNPN, CDR2 SVGIG (reference sequence). This CDR3 is 14 amino acids long. Here the CDR3 reads CAWSGGLRGEKLFF. The CDR3 DNA is TGTGCCTGGAGTGGGGGCCTCAGGGGTGAAAAACTGTTTTTT.

The chain uses TRBV19 and TRBJ2-3; D gene ambiguous. Per the germline V gene, CDR1 is LNHDA and CDR2 is SQIVND (reference sequence). The CDR3 covers 16 residues. The V end lost 4 bases, the J end lost 4 bases, and 18 bases lay between the germline ends. The CDR3 is CASSSPVGRMADTQYF. As DNA, the CDR3 is TGTGCCAGTAGTAGTCCGGTTGGTAGAATGGCAGATACGCAGTATTTT.

The V gene is TRBV9, the J gene TRBJ2-7; TRBD1 agrees at 11 bases. Trimming removed 3 bases from V and 6 bases from J; junction bases left unmatched: 5. The CDR3 runs 14 residues. Germline-derived CDR1 and CDR2 are SGDLS and YYNGEE. CDR3 DNA sequence: TGTGCCAGCAGCGGGGCCGGGACAGGGGGCGAGCAGTACTTC. It codes for CASSGAGTGGEQYF.

The genes are TRBV19 and TRBJ1-4, with 11 bases fitting TRBD1. V lost 3 bases to trimming and J lost 8 bases; unmatched junction nucleotides: 5. There are 15 residues in the CDR3. Germline loops: CDR1 LNHDA, CDR2 SQIVND (reference sequence). CDR3 loop: CASSISGDRGEKLFF. DNA of the CDR3: TGTGCCAGTAGTATCTCCGGGGACAGGGGGGAAAAACTGTTTTTT. Supplemented by reference TRBV19 and TRBJ1-4, the full variable domain reads DGGITQSPKYLFRKEGQNVTLSCEQNLNHDAMYWYRQDPGQGLRLIYYSQIVNDFQKGDIAEGYSVSREKKESFPLTVTSAQKNPTAFYLCASSISGDRGEKLFFGSGTQLSVL.

The genes are TRBV5-5 and TRBJ2-7; no clear D gene. Trimming left V 4 bases short and J 4 bases short, with 18 bases between. Germline CDR1 is SGHKS and CDR2 is YYEKEE (reference sequence). The CDR3 is 15 residues long. This CDR3 reads CASSQASTQVYEQYF. The CDR3 DNA follows: TGTGCCAGCAGCCAGGCCTCTACACAAGTTTACGAGCAGTACTTC. The variable domain in full, with the rest retrieved from reference TRBV5-5 and TRBJ2-7, is DAGVTQSPTHLIKTRGQQVTLRCSPISGHKSVSWYQQVLGQGPQFIFQYYEKEERGRGNFPDRFSARQFPNYSSELNVNALLLGDSALYLCASSQASTQVYEQYFGPGTRLTVT.

J is TRBJ1-1 and V is TRBV18; tentative D call: TRBD1 (6 bases). This CDR3 region has 15 residues. The V gene's germline CDR1 is KGHSH and CDR2 LQKENI. Trimming pared 3 bases from V and 1 base from J, leaving 12 bases between. For the CDR3, the DNA is TGTGCCAGCTCACCCAGACAGGAGCCGAACACTGAAGCTTTCTTT. Protein product: CASSPRQEPNTEAFF.

V usage is TRBV3-1 (or the pseudogene TRBV3-2) and J usage is TRBJ1-2, with no clear D. Germline V lookup: CDR1 LGHDT, CDR2 YNNKEL (reference sequence). The CDR3 sequence is 14 residues long. V was clipped by 3 bases and J by 8 bases, with 16 bases between them. CDR3 protein: CASSQSERSGGYTF. CDR3 DNA: TGTGCCAGCAGCCAGTCGGAGCGATCTGGCGGCTACACCTTC.

The chain carries TRBV6-6 and TRBJ2-5, with TRBD2 matching 15 bases. In germline, CDR1 is MNHNY, CDR2 SVGAGI (reference sequence). The CDR3 length is 19 residues. Trimming at V came to 6 bases and at J to 4 bases, leaving 15 bases not matched to a gene. The CDR3 sequence: CASSSPPGLAGGPRETQYF. CDR3 in DNA: TGTGCCAGCAGCTCGCCTCCGGGACTAGCGGGGGGCCCGAGAGAGACCCAGTACTTC.

CDR3 sequence: CASSSRTGSTGELFF. As DNA, the CDR3 is TGTGCCAGCAGTTCCAGGACAGGCAGCACCGGGGAGCTGTTTTTT. The chain links TRBV6-2 or TRBV6-3 to TRBJ2-2; 7 nucleotides align to TRBD1. V trimming: 4 bases; J trimming: 4 bases; junction bases outside the gene matches: 6. Germline V gene data show CDR1 as MNHEY and CDR2 as SVGEGT. The CDR3 has 15 amino acids.

The chain employs TRBV4-1 and TRBJ1-2; TRBD1 agrees at 8 bases. CDR1 and CDR2 from the germline V gene are MGHRA and YSYEKL. The CDR3 is made up of 14 amino acids. Trimming took 0 bases from V and 8 from J; bases not matched to a gene: 5. CDR3 coding DNA: TGCGCCAGCAGCCAAGAAGGACAGGGAAGGGGCTACACCTTC. Translated, it gives CASSQEGQGRGYTF.

The rearrangement uses TRBV28 and TRBJ2-5, with 10 bases lining up with TRBD2. The trim removed 3 bases at V and 4 bases at J, leaving 5 bases unmatched. There are 15 residues in the CDR3. Germline V gene data show CDR1 as MDHEN and CDR2 as SYDVKM. CDR3 sequence (DNA): TGTGCCAGCAGTTTGCTAGCGGGAGAGGGAGAGACCCAGTACTTC. As protein: CASSLLAGEGETQYF.

The chain combines TRBV5-1 with TRBJ2-5; no definite D call. Per germline, CDR1 SGHRS and CDR2 YFSETQ. CDR3 length equals 14 residues. The V and J ends lost 1 base and 2 bases respectively, with 9 bases between them. CDR3 nucleotide sequence: TGCGCCAGCAGCTTGCTGGAGACTCAAGAGACCCAGTACTTC. It codes for CASSLLETQETQYF.

This chain uses TRBV19 with TRBJ2-5, with TRBD2 matching 9 bases. J gave up 3 bases and V 4 bases, and 3 bases lay outside the gene matches. The CDR3 covers 14 residues. The V gene's germline CDR1 is LNHDA and CDR2 SQIVND (reference sequence). CDR3 region: CASSTGLAEETQYF. The CDR3 DNA is TGTGCCAGTAGTACGGGACTAGCAGAAGAGACCCAGTACTTC. Variable domain in full (rest from reference TRBV19 and TRBJ2-5): DGGITQSPKYLFRKEGQNVTLSCEQNLNHDAMYWYRQDPGQGLRLIYYSQIVNDFQKGDIAEGYSVSREKKESFPLTVTSAQKNPTAFYLCASSTGLAEETQYFGPGTRLLVL.

This chain connects TRBV7-2 to TRBJ2-5; no definite D call. In germline, CDR1 is SGHTA, CDR2 FQGNSA. Deletions cut 1 base from V and 2 bases from J, with 5 bases between. CDR3 size: 13 residues. The CDR3 sequence is CASSLGQQETQYF. CDR3 coding DNA: TGTGCCAGCAGCTTAGGGCAGCAAGAGACCCAGTACTTC.

The gene calls are TRBV28 and TRBJ2-1; 10 bases fit TRBD2. This CDR3 has 20 amino acids. Unmatched junction bases numbered 15, after V lost 3 bases and J lost 1 base. In germline, CDR1 is MDHEN, CDR2 SYDVKM. The chain's CDR3 is CASSFGASGSYRLSYNEQFF. The CDR3 DNA sequence: TGTGCCAGCAGTTTTGGGGCTAGCGGGAGTTATCGACTATCCTACAATGAGCAGTTCTTC.

The chain's CDR3 is CASRIERAGGEQFF. The CDR3 coding sequence is TGCGCCAGCAGAATCGAAAGGGCCGGGGGTGAGCAGTTCTTC. The chain combines TRBV5-1 with TRBJ2-1, with D possibly matching TRBD2 (6 bases). CDR1 and CDR2 (germline): SGHRS, YFSETQ. V lost 5 bases and J lost 9, with 18 bases in between. The CDR3 is made up of 14 amino acids.

V gene TRBV3-1 (or the pseudogene TRBV3-2) combines with J gene TRBJ1-5; D possibly corresponds to TRBD1 (6 bases). Trimming took off 3 bases at V and 4 bases at J, with 7 bases between the two ends. The CDR3 loop spans 13 amino acids. Germline V CDR1 and CDR2: LGHDT, YNNKEL (reference sequence). CDR3 in amino acids: CASSHDRNQPQHF. For the CDR3, the DNA is TGTGCCAGCAGCCACGACAGGAATCAGCCCCAGCATTTT.